The 18 T cell receptor beta chains in this list originate from one sample, sequenced in a study of T cells in localized non-small cell lung cancer. Only in-frame clones appear in the TCRdb table, and some are missing; sequencing was by immunoSEQ multiplex PCR. The sample holds 65,000 or so clones, roughly four fifths seen once. The sequences come from PBMCs, collected before any cancer treatment. Receptors were obtained from a man aged 35-75 years with stage II lung adenocarcinoma.

This chain joins TRBV2 and TRBJ2-2; D may be TRBD2 (6 bases). CDR1 SNHLY and CDR2 FYNNEI come from the germline V gene. The CDR3 runs to 14 residues. V lost 7 bases and J lost 4, with 13 bases in between. As DNA, the CDR3 is TGTGCCAGCAATCCCGTTAGCGGCACCGGGGAGCTGTTTTTT. It yields the protein CASNPVSGTGELFF. The variable domain in full, completed from reference TRBV2 and TRBJ2-2, reads EPEVTQTPSHQVTQMGQEVILRCVPISNHLYFYWYRQILGQKVEFLVSFYNNEISEKSEIFDDQFSVERPDGSNFTLKIRSTKLEDSAMYFCASNPVSGTGELFFGEGSRLTVL.

Only a few counts were recorded for this clone. The chain is built from TRBV2 and TRBJ2-7; D possibly matches TRBD1 or TRBD2 (6 bases each). The CDR3 totals 14 residues. V was shortened by 7 bases and J by 3 bases, with 16 bases between the two germline ends. In germline, CDR1 is SNHLY, CDR2 FYNNEI. The CDR3 sequence: CASTQGGPLYEQYF. In nucleotides, the CDR3 is TGTGCCAGCACCCAAGGGGGGCCGCTCTACGAGCAGTACTTC.

V usage is TRBV4-3 and J usage is TRBJ2-3; TRBD2 matches 8 bases. The CDR3 has 19 residues. CDR1 is LGHNA, CDR2 YSLEER, per germline. Losses at the gene ends were 3 bases for V and 0 bases for J; bases not matched to a gene: 14. CDR3 loop: CASSHPPRSGGYSTDTQYF. CDR3 sequence (DNA): TGCGCCAGCAGCCACCCCCCGCGGAGCGGGGGCTATAGCACAGATACGCAGTATTTT.

This clone was detected only a few times. The V call is TRBV29-1, the J call TRBJ2-1, with TRBD1 matching over 7 bases. CDR3 size: 13 residues. In germline, CDR1 is SQVTM, CDR2 ANQGSEA. Trimming at V came to 1 base and at J to 11 bases, leaving 8 bases not matched to a gene. This CDR3 is CSVEVTGAVKQFF. The CDR3 DNA is TGCAGCGTTGAAGTTACAGGGGCTGTGAAGCAGTTCTTC.

In its sample, this clone ranks as medium-sized. The rearrangement links TRBV7-9 to TRBJ2-5; D is uncertain. Germline assignment: CDR1 SEHNR and CDR2 FQNEAQ (reference sequence). V was clipped by 3 bases and J by 2 bases, with 13 bases between them. The CDR3 contains 15 residues. CDR3 DNA sequence: TGTGCCAGCAGCTTCGTTACACAGCCACAAGAGACCCAGTACTTC. This gives the protein CASSFVTQPQETQYF.

CDR3 sequence (DNA): TGTGCCAGCAGTGAAGTTGGGAGCAATCAGCCCCAGCATTTT. It yields the protein CASSEVGSNQPQHF. The chain carries TRBV6-1 and TRBJ1-5; D gene ambiguous. Germline V lookup: CDR1 MNHNS, CDR2 SASEGT. The CDR3 consists of 14 residues. V was cut by 1 base and J by 1 base, with 5 bases left in between.

This clone was counted a single time. The chain combines TRBV28 with TRBJ1-1; no firm D call. Germline CDR1 and CDR2: MDHEN and SYDVKM. The CDR3 has 15 amino acids. The V end was cut by 5 bases, the J end by 3 bases, with 16 bases between. Written as DNA, the CDR3 is TGTGCCAGCAGTCCATCTAGCGGAGGATACACTGAAGCTTTCTTT. It translates to CASSPSSGGYTEAFF.

This chain connects TRBV19 to TRBJ2-7; 9 bases fit TRBD2. V lost 6 bases, J lost 4 bases, and 4 bases stayed unmatched. The CDR3 extends over 13 amino acids. The germline CDR1 and CDR2 sequences are LNHDA and SQIVND (reference sequence). CDR3 sequence (DNA): TGTGCCAGTAGCCCGACTAGCGGATACGAGCAGTACTTC. This codes for CASSPTSGYEQYF.

CDR3 loop: CASRGTGDGYTF. CDR3 sequence (DNA): TGTGCCAGCAGAGGGACAGGGGATGGCTACACCTTC. The gene calls are TRBV6-1 and TRBJ1-2; 10 nucleotides match TRBD1. Germline-derived CDR1 and CDR2 are MNHNS and SASEGT. The ends lost 6 bases at V and 6 bases at J; junction bases unmatched: 1. The CDR3 loop spans 12 amino acids.

This clone is a singleton in its sample. The chain recombines TRBV7-6 with TRBJ2-1; TRBD1 might be the D (5 bases). The CDR3 runs to 15 residues. V was pared by 0 bases and J by 1 base, with 7 bases between. Germline V lookup: CDR1 SGHVS, CDR2 FNYEAQ. CDR3 loop: CASSLAQGSYNEQFF. CDR3 bases: TGTGCCAGCAGCTTAGCGCAGGGTTCCTACAATGAGCAGTTCTTC.

The gene calls are TRBV15 and TRBJ2-3; D is ambiguous. V lost 0 bases, J lost 2 bases, and 12 bases lay in between. The CDR3 has 16 amino acids. Germline assignment: CDR1 LNHNV and CDR2 YYDKDF (reference sequence). The CDR3 nucleotides read TGTGCCACCAGCAGAGATGTTACAGCGCTCACAGATACGCAGTATTTT. Encoded protein: CATSRDVTALTDTQYF.

The J gene is TRBJ1-1, the V gene TRBV9, with 8 bases lining up with TRBD1. The CDR3 extends over 12 amino acids. J lost 11 bases, V lost 2 bases, and 5 bases had no gene match. Looked up from germline, CDR1 is SGDLS and CDR2 is YYNGEE. In DNA, the CDR3 is TGTGCCAGCAGCGTTGGGACAGGTGAGGCTTTCTTT. Translated: CASSVGTGEAFF.

The V gene is TRBV5-4, the J gene TRBJ2-2; D gene uncertain. Germline assignment: CDR1 SGHNT and CDR2 YYREEE (reference sequence). This CDR3 region has 15 residues. The ends were cut back, 4 bases at V and 0 bases at J, with 10 bases in the middle. CDR3 DNA sequence: TGTGCCAGCAGCCCCGGACGGCCGAACACCGGGGAGCTGTTTTTT. Its translation is CASSPGRPNTGELFF.

The chain joins TRBV10-3 to TRBJ1-1; D gene ambiguous. V lost 4 bases and J lost 1, with 13 bases in between. The CDR3 loop spans 15 amino acids. Germline CDR1 and CDR2: ENHRY and SYGVKD. The CDR3 bases are TGTGCCATCAGTGGGGCCAACCCGGAGAACACTGAAGCTTTCTTT. Translation gives CAISGANPENTEAFF.

The CDR3 sequence is CASSLGDRFQETQYF. CDR3 bases: TGTGCCAGCAGCTTAGGAGACAGGTTCCAAGAGACCCAGTACTTC. The genes are TRBV11-2 and TRBJ2-5; D is perhaps TRBD1 (6 bases). CDR3 length: 15 amino acids. With 1 base removed from V and 1 base from J, the gap between germline ends came to 10 bases. CDR1 and CDR2 (germline): SGHAT, FQNNGV.

The chain joins TRBV10-3 to TRBJ2-3; TRBD2 agrees at 9 bases. The V gene end was trimmed by 0 bases and the J gene end by 4 bases; junction bases not matched to a gene: 8. Germline V CDR1 and CDR2: ENHRY, SYGVKD. CDR3 length: 17 amino acids. CDR3 loop: CAISESWTSAGPDTQYF. CDR3 DNA: TGTGCCATCAGTGAGTCATGGACTAGCGCGGGCCCAGATACGCAGTATTTT.

The rearrangement links TRBV9 to TRBJ2-1; D is unclear. This CDR3 spans 15 amino acids. CDR1 is SGDLS, CDR2 YYNGEE, per germline. The V gene lost 0 bases and the J gene lost 4 bases, with 11 bases spanning the gap. Here the CDR3 reads CASSVAVATYNEQFF. The CDR3 nucleotides read TGTGCCAGCAGCGTAGCAGTCGCGACTTACAATGAGCAGTTCTTC.

This clone has a handful of counts. The chain carries TRBV19 and TRBJ1-3; no definite D call. The CDR3 length is 15 residues. Trimming pared 5 bases from V and 0 bases from J, leaving 11 bases between. Germline values: CDR1 LNHDA, CDR2 SQIVND (reference sequence). The CDR3, as DNA: TGTGCCAGTAGTTTTACACCGTACTCTGGAAACACCATATATTTT. As protein: CASSFTPYSGNTIYF.